The 29 T cell receptor beta chains in this list originate from one sample, sequenced in a study of shared clonotypes between healthy human individuals. Only in-frame clones appear in the TCRdb table, and some are missing; sequencing was by immunoSEQ multiplex PCR. The sample contains roughly 2.2 million clones, around 93% of which appear only once. Sequencing was done on a sample of naive CD4+ T cells from PBMCs. Indicated subset: CD45RA+ positively selected. Receptors were obtained from a man aged 18-30 years in good health. Some clones in this sample may be carry-over from other donors' samples.

This clone was counted a few times. The sample has other DNA sequences that encode this CDR3 too. The J gene is TRBJ1-5, the V gene TRBV7-9, with D tentatively TRBD1 (5 bases). CDR3 length equals 13 residues. Germline CDR1 and CDR2: SEHNR and FQNEAQ (reference sequence). The germline V and J ends were trimmed by 0 bases and 7 bases, with 7 bases remaining between them. Written as DNA, the CDR3 is TGTGCCAGCAGCTTAGCAGGGGACCAGCCCCAGCATTTT. Amino acids: CASSLAGDQPQHF.

The CDR3 here is CASSQDLVDRGAIQETQYF. The CDR3, as DNA: TGTGCCAGCAGCCAAGATTTAGTCGATAGGGGGGCCATTCAAGAGACCCAGTACTTC. This chain uses TRBV4-2 with TRBJ2-5, with D tentatively TRBD1 or TRBD2 (6 bases each). Germline lookup yields CDR1 LGHNA and CDR2 YNFKEQ. Trimming cost V 0 bases and J 2 bases, with 22 bases left between them. This CDR3 spans 19 amino acids.

This sequence joins TRBV5-8 and TRBJ2-2; 9 nucleotides line up with TRBD2. V lost 6 bases, J lost 0 bases, and 3 bases stayed unmatched. CDR3 length: 15 residues. Germline loops: CDR1 SGHTS, CDR2 YDEGEE. CDR3: CASTLAGTNTGELFF. As DNA, the CDR3 is TGTGCCAGCACCCTAGCGGGAACGAACACCGGGGAGCTGTTTTTT.

Here the CDR3 reads CASSIRDRASGGTQYF. CDR3 nucleotide sequence: TGTGCCAGCAGCATACGGGACAGAGCCTCCGGGGGTACGCAGTATTTT. V is TRBV7-9 and J is TRBJ2-3; D perhaps matches TRBD1 (7 bases). Germline CDR1 SEHNR, CDR2 FQNEAQ (reference sequence). Trimming shortened V by 5 bases and J by 8 bases, and 23 bases separated the two germline ends. CDR3 length: 16 residues.

This clone occurred once. The V and J genes are TRBV28 and TRBJ2-2, with 9 positions matching TRBD1. CDR3 size: 14 residues. Germline CDR1 reads MDHEN; CDR2 reads SYDVKM. Germline trimming cut 5 bases from V and 5 bases from J; bases unmatched to any gene: 3. This CDR3 is CASSAGQGTGELFF. The CDR3, as DNA: TGTGCCAGCAGTGCCGGACAGGGGACCGGGGAGCTGTTTTTT.

The chain is built from TRBV19 and TRBJ2-7, with TRBD1 identical over 8 bases. CDR3 size: 13 residues. Trimming took 5 bases from V and 5 from J; bases not matched to a gene: 5. Germline CDR1 is LNHDA and CDR2 is SQIVND (reference sequence). CDR3 DNA sequence: TGTGCCAGTAGTTGGACAGGGTCTGACGAGCAGTACTTC. This translates into CASSWTGSDEQYF.

The V call is TRBV28, the J call TRBJ2-1, with a possible D match to TRBD2 (5 bases). With 7 bases removed from V and 3 bases from J, the gap between germline ends came to 19 bases. The CDR3 length is 16 residues. Per germline, CDR1 MDHEN and CDR2 SYDVKM. The DNA for the CDR3 is TGTGCCAGCACTTTGGGGAATAGCGTGTTCTACAATGAGCAGTTCTTC. It codes for CASTLGNSVFYNEQFF.

V is TRBV28 and J is TRBJ1-3, with TRBD1 matching over 7 bases. The V gene end was trimmed by 7 bases and the J gene end by 4 bases; junction bases not matched to a gene: 10. The CDR3 loop spans 15 amino acids. Germline assignment: CDR1 MDHEN and CDR2 SYDVKM. This CDR3 is CASTETGSVGNTIYF. In nucleotides, the CDR3 is TGTGCCAGCACCGAGACAGGGAGTGTGGGAAACACCATATATTTT. The whole variable domain, remainder taken from reference TRBV28 and TRBJ1-3, is DVKVTQSSRYLVKRTGEKVFLECVQDMDHENMFWYRQDPGLGLRLIYFSYDVKMKEKGDIPEGYSVSREKKERFSLILESASTNQTSMYLCASTETGSVGNTIYFGEGSWLTVV.

J is TRBJ1-1 and V is TRBV5-6; D is undetermined. CDR3 length equals 15 residues. CDR1 SGHDT and CDR2 YYEEEE come from the germline V gene. V was cut by 5 bases and J by 1 base, with 15 bases left in between. CDR3 nucleotide sequence: TGTGCCAGCAGGCTGAACTGGCGGGAGAACACTGAAGCTTTCTTT. As protein: CASRLNWRENTEAFF.

The chain couples TRBV10-3 to TRBJ2-2; D gene uncertain. This CDR3 has 14 amino acids. Germline V gene sequence: CDR1 ENHRY, CDR2 SYGVKD. V was cut by 3 bases and J by 4 bases, with 9 bases left in between. The DNA for the CDR3 is TGTGCCATCAGTGAAGGCTTCCTCACCGGGGAGCTGTTTTTT. It specifies CAISEGFLTGELFF.

The chain employs TRBV5-6 and TRBJ1-2; tentative D call: TRBD1 (6 bases). Germline V lookup: CDR1 SGHDT, CDR2 YYEEEE. V shed 1 base and J shed 8 bases, with 18 bases lying between them. The CDR3 is made up of 15 amino acids. The CDR3 sequence is CASSLYGTLPWGYTF. DNA of the CDR3: TGTGCCAGCAGCTTGTACGGGACACTTCCTTGGGGCTACACCTTC.

A single count supports this clone. The chain combines TRBV5-1 with TRBJ2-1; 7 bases map to TRBD2. The germline gives CDR1 SGHRS, CDR2 YFSETQ. The CDR3 contains 14 residues. With V trimmed by 7 bases and J by 7 bases, 11 bases remained unmatched. CDR3 DNA sequence: TGCGCCAGCCAAATTAGCGGGCCTGCTAATGAGCAGTTCTTC. Translation gives CASQISGPANEQFF.

The rearrangement joins TRBV6-5 to TRBJ2-5; the D gene is possibly TRBD1 (6 bases). The CDR3 sequence is 15 residues long. V was trimmed by 6 bases and J by 5 bases, leaving 19 bases between them. CDR1 MNHEY and CDR2 SVGAGI come from the germline V gene. CDR3 protein: CASRRGTTPLETQYF. CDR3 DNA: TGTGCCAGCAGGAGAGGGACAACCCCCCTGGAGACCCAGTACTTC.

This clone was picked up one time. The rearrangement joins TRBV28 to TRBJ1-4; D not certain. The CDR3 sequence is 12 residues long. The V end was cut by 7 bases, the J end by 7 bases, with 10 bases between. Germline-derived CDR1 and CDR2 are MDHEN and SYDVKM. CDR3 coding DNA: TGTGCCAGCACCGGACGGATTGAAAAACTGTTTTTT. This codes for CASTGRIEKLFF.

This chain links TRBV5-1 with TRBJ2-3; perhaps D is TRBD1 or TRBD2 (6 bases each). Trimming shortened V by 4 bases and J by 6 bases, and 18 bases separated the two germline ends. Germline CDR1 is SGHRS and CDR2 is YFSETQ. This CDR3 comprises 15 residues. CDR3 bases: TGCGCCAGCAGCCCCCCGGGGGCCAACAGGGATACGCAGTATTTT. This translates into CASSPPGANRDTQYF.

This chain joins TRBV6-1 and TRBJ1-4; 8 bases match TRBD1. Per germline, CDR1 MNHNS and CDR2 SASEGT. This CDR3 spans 14 amino acids. V lost 6 bases and J lost 5; bases outside the gene matches: 5. The DNA for the CDR3 is TGTGCCAGCAGCAGGACAGGGAAGAATGAAAAACTGTTTTTT. It encodes CASSRTGKNEKLFF.

V is TRBV13 and J is TRBJ1-5; TRBD1 is a possible D gene (5 bases). V lost 5 bases and J 3 bases, leaving 14 bases between the germline ends. This CDR3 spans 15 amino acids. Germline CDR1 and CDR2: PRHDT and FYEKMQ (reference sequence). CDR3 sequence (DNA): TGTGCCAGCAGCCGTAGAACAGGACTCAATCAGCCCCAGCATTTT. It codes for CASSRRTGLNQPQHF.

The J gene is TRBJ1-4, the V gene TRBV28; tentatively, D is TRBD1 (6 bases). The CDR3 covers 13 residues. The ends were cut back, 9 bases at V and 8 bases at J, with 16 bases in the middle. Germline CDR1 reads MDHEN; CDR2 reads SYDVKM. CDR3 coding DNA: TGTGCCAGTTCACAGGGTCTGAGAGAAAAACTGTTTTTT. Encoded protein: CASSQGLREKLFF.

The CDR3 spells CASSAVTSGRPSYNEQFF. CDR3 in DNA: TGTGCCAGCAGTGCGGTAACTAGCGGGAGGCCGTCCTACAATGAGCAGTTCTTC. V usage is TRBV28 and J usage is TRBJ2-1; 12 bases align to TRBD2. This CDR3 spans 18 amino acids. Germline CDR1 MDHEN, CDR2 SYDVKM. The ends lost 5 bases at V and 1 base at J; junction bases unmatched: 9. The complete variable domain, with remaining parts taken from reference TRBV28 and TRBJ2-1, reads DVKVTQSSRYLVKRTGEKVFLECVQDMDHENMFWYRQDPGLGLRLIYFSYDVKMKEKGDIPEGYSVSREKKERFSLILESASTNQTSMYLCASSAVTSGRPSYNEQFFGPGTRLTVL.

The chain employs TRBV5-8 and TRBJ1-3; TRBD1 matches at 9 bases. Germline V CDR1 and CDR2: SGHTS, YDEGEE. The CDR3 runs to 16 residues. Losses at the gene ends were 4 bases for V and 2 bases for J; bases not matched to a gene: 7. The DNA for the CDR3 is TGTGCCAGCAGCACGTCCGGGACAGGGACTGGAAACACCATATATTTT. Encoded protein: CASSTSGTGTGNTIYF.

The chain is built from TRBV15 and TRBJ1-1; D is perhaps TRBD1 (5 bases). This CDR3 is 14 amino acids long. With 1 base removed from V and 8 bases from J, the gap between germline ends came to 14 bases. Germline V gene sequence: CDR1 LNHNV, CDR2 YYDKDF (reference sequence). Here the CDR3 reads CATSRVIGVGEAFF. CDR3 DNA sequence: TGTGCCACCAGCAGAGTGATAGGGGTAGGCGAAGCTTTCTTT.

The rearrangement links TRBV12-5 to TRBJ2-1, with 14 positions matching TRBD2. Germline CDR1 is LGHNT and CDR2 is FRNRAP. The CDR3 extends over 20 amino acids. J gave up 0 bases and V 4 bases, and 11 bases lay outside the gene matches. CDR3 sequence reads: CASGSGLGTSGGSSYNEQFF. The CDR3, as DNA: TGTGCTAGTGGTTCAGGATTGGGGACTAGCGGGGGCTCCTCCTACAATGAGCAGTTCTTC.

The J gene is TRBJ2-4, the V gene TRBV28, with D possibly being TRBD1 (6 bases). CDR1 MDHEN and CDR2 SYDVKM come from the germline V gene. Trimming left V 2 bases short and J 0 bases short, with 8 bases between. The CDR3 runs to 15 residues. CDR3 sequence (DNA): TGTGCCAGCAGTTTAGAGGGGGTAGCCAAAAACATTCAGTACTTC. As protein: CASSLEGVAKNIQYF.

The J gene is TRBJ2-3, the V gene TRBV5-1; the D is unclear. Between the trimmed V and J ends, which lost 2 bases and 4 bases, there was a span of 14 bases. The CDR3 is 15 residues long. Germline loops: CDR1 SGHRS, CDR2 YFSETQ. DNA of the CDR3: TGCGCCAGCAGCTTACAAGTCGGGCCCGCAGATACGCAGTATTTT. It is translated as CASSLQVGPADTQYF.

CDR3 in DNA: TGTGCCAGCAGTGAAGGCGGGACAGTCGCTTCACCCCTCCACTTT. Protein sequence: CASSEGGTVASPLHF. The J gene is TRBJ1-6, the V gene TRBV25-1; 7 bases fit TRBD1. The CDR3 contains 15 residues. CDR1 is MGHDK, CDR2 SYGVNS, per germline. Germline trimming cut 2 bases from V and 9 bases from J; bases unmatched to any gene: 7.

The gene calls are TRBV9 and TRBJ1-1; D is unclear. This CDR3 comprises 14 residues. Between the trimmed V and J ends, which lost 3 bases and 7 bases, there was a span of 16 bases. Germline V gene sequence: CDR1 SGDLS, CDR2 YYNGEE. CDR3 residues: CASSATTNSVEAFF. The CDR3 bases are TGTGCCAGCAGCGCAACGACAAACAGTGTTGAAGCTTTCTTT.

V and J are TRBV28 and TRBJ1-1, with TRBD1 matching over 10 bases. The junction had 4 bases not matched to a gene; V was cut back by 7 bases and J by 5 bases. The germline V gene encodes CDR1 MDHEN and CDR2 SYDVKM. This CDR3 spans 13 amino acids. The CDR3 region is CASTGTGATEAFF. The CDR3 DNA sequence: TGTGCCAGCACCGGGACAGGGGCGACTGAAGCTTTCTTT.

The CDR3: CATSSFGRGYTF. Here the CDR3 DNA reads TGTGCCACCAGCAGCTTTGGTCGCGGCTACACCTTC. The gene calls are TRBV15 and TRBJ1-2; D gene ambiguous. This CDR3 comprises 12 residues. CDR1 is LNHNV and CDR2 is YYDKDF in the germline V gene (reference sequence). Deletions cut 3 bases from V and 8 bases from J, with 10 bases between.

This clone was found once. This chain connects TRBV19 to TRBJ1-5; D remains ambiguous. Germline V gene lookup returns CDR1 LNHDA and CDR2 SQIVND (reference sequence). CDR3 length equals 15 residues. V gave up 5 bases and J gave up 3 bases, with 14 bases separating them. The CDR3 bases are TGTGCCAGTAGTTCTACTTGGGCAGTCAATCAGCCCCAGCATTTT. The encoded protein is CASSSTWAVNQPQHF.